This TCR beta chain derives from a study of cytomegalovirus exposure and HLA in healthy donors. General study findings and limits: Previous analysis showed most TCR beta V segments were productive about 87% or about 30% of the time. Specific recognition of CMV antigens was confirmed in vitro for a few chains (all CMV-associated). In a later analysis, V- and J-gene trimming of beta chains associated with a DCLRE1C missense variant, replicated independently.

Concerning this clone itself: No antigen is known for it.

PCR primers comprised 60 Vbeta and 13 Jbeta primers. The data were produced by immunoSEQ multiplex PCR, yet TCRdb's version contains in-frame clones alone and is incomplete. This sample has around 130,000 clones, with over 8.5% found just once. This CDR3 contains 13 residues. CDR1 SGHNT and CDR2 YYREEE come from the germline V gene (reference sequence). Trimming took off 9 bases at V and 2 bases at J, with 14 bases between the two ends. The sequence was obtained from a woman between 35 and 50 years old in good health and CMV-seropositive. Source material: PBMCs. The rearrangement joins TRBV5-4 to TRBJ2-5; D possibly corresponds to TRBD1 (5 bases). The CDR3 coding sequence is TGTGCCATCTCCGACAGTGGACAAGAGACCCAGTACTTC. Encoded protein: CAISDSGQETQYF.